These 18 T cell receptor beta chains share one sample of origin, sequenced in a study of T cells in Graves' hyperthyroidism and ophthalmopathy. TCR beta CDR3 regions were amplified from RNA. First-round RT-PCR with HTBI primers amplified the TCR CDR3 region. Each CDR3 protein gets one entry after TCRdb re-called the multiplex PCR reads with MiXCR. The sample lists over 500,000 distinct CDR3 sequences; 35% to 50% were seen once. Sequenced: peripheral blood or thyroid tissue (not recorded which). Receptor source: an adult woman with Graves' disease, either hyperthyroidism or ophthalmopathy (not recorded which).

A remark on this clonotype: One end of the junction fails to match germline, which may point to a read error. CDR3 amino acids: CASSEKQPGYYEQYF. CDR3 in DNA: TGTGCCAGCAGTGAGAAACAGCCAGGGTACTACGAGCAGTACTTC. The chain joins TRBV10-2 to TRBJ2-7; possible D gene TRBD1, 5 bases. Germline CDR1 reads WSHSY; CDR2 reads SAAADI. The CDR3 has 15 amino acids.

The rearrangement uses TRBV15 and TRBJ2-7, with a tentative D call TRBD1 (5 bases). V shed 3 bases and J shed 0 bases, with 6 bases lying between them. Germline V gives CDR1 LNHNV, CDR2 YYDKDF (reference sequence). This CDR3 has 13 amino acids. The CDR3 is CATSSQGSYEQYF. The CDR3 DNA reads TGTGCCACCAGCAGTCAGGGCTCCTACGAGCAGTACTTC.

This clonotype has a count of ten or more. One end of the junction fails to match germline, which may point to a read error. The gene calls are TRBV7-7 and TRBJ2-5; possible D gene TRBD1, 6 bases. Looked up from germline, CDR1 is SSHAT and CDR2 is FNYEAQ (reference sequence). The CDR3 spans 16 residues. The CDR3 loop reads CASSPGRQVVGETQYF. Here the CDR3 DNA reads TGTGCTAGCAGCCCAGGGAGACAGGTTGTGGGAGAGACCCAGTACTTC.

This clonotype was recorded at least ten times. V gene TRBV20-1 combines with J gene TRBJ1-5, with TRBD1 matching over 7 bases. V lost 6 bases to trimming and J lost 3 bases; unmatched junction nucleotides: 5. Germline V gene data show CDR1 as DFQATT and CDR2 as SNEGSKA (reference sequence). The CDR3 is made up of 13 amino acids. The CDR3 loop is CSAEGTVNQPQHF. CDR3 DNA: TGCAGTGCCGAGGGGACAGTCAATCAGCCCCAGCATTTT.

This chain links TRBV6-1 with TRBJ2-7; D possibly uses TRBD1 or TRBD2 (5 bases each). CDR1 is MNHNS and CDR2 is SASEGT in the germline V gene. This CDR3 contains 11 residues. The V and J ends lost 8 bases and 3 bases respectively, with 8 bases between them. The CDR3: CASGTFYEQYF. The CDR3 nucleotides read TGTGCCAGCGGGACCTTCTACGAGCAGTACTTC.

This clonotype was picked up many times. The chain combines TRBV3-1 with TRBJ2-5; 8 bases are shared with TRBD2. Per the germline V gene, CDR1 is LGHDT and CDR2 is YNNKEL (reference sequence). The CDR3 extends over 15 amino acids. V was clipped by 4 bases and J by 5 bases; unmatched bases: 9. The CDR3 nucleotides are TGTGCCAGCAGCCCACCCGGACTAGCATGGGAGACCCAGTACTTC. This encodes CASSPPGLAWETQYF.

This rearrangement joins TRBV12-3 or TRBV12-4 to TRBJ1-5, with a possible D match to TRBD1 (5 bases). The CDR3 loop spans 12 amino acids. V lost 5 bases, J lost 11 bases, and 13 bases lay in between. The CDR3 DNA follows: TGTGCCAGCAGTCTTCCCGGGACGACCCAGCATTTT. This codes for CASSLPGTTQHF.

The V call is TRBV7-8, the J call TRBJ1-4; 9 bases are a match to TRBD1. The germline CDR1 and CDR2 sequences are SGHVS and FQNEAQ. With 1 base clipped from V and 7 bases from J, the junction kept 7 bases outside the gene matches. This CDR3 contains 16 residues. CDR3 bases: TGTGCCAGCAGCTTAGGTCCATTGGGACAGGGTGAAAAACTGTTTTTT. Protein product: CASSLGPLGQGEKLFF.

The rearrangement uses TRBV2 and TRBJ1-4, with 9 bases matching TRBD1. This CDR3 region has 14 residues. Unmatched junction bases numbered 7, after V lost 6 bases and J lost 8 bases. Germline assignment: CDR1 SNHLY and CDR2 FYNNEI. CDR3 bases: TGTGCCAGCAGCGGGGGACAGGGTGGAGAAAAACTGTTTTTT. It specifies CASSGGQGGEKLFF. The variable domain in full, with the rest retrieved from reference TRBV2 and TRBJ1-4, is EPEVTQTPSHQVTQMGQEVILRCVPISNHLYFYWYRQILGQKVEFLVSFYNNEISEKSEIFDDQFSVERPDGSNFTLKIRSTKLEDSAMYFCASSGGQGGEKLFFGSGTQLSVL.

This clonotype was detected many times. The chain carries TRBV7-6 and TRBJ1-1; TRBD1 agrees at 11 bases. CDR1 and CDR2 (germline): SGHVS, FNYEAQ. The CDR3 runs to 18 residues. V was clipped by 1 base and J by 10 bases; unmatched bases: 17. In DNA, the CDR3 is TGTGCCAGCAGCTTAGTAGGCGGGACAGGGACAGGGGGTTCGGGAGCTTTCTTT. This encodes CASSLVGGTGTGGSGAFF.

The chain has TRBV10-3 and TRBJ2-5; the match to TRBD1 covers 9 bases. CDR1 is ENHRY, CDR2 SYGVKD, per germline. J was trimmed by 0 bases and V by 3 bases; bases with no gene match: 5. The CDR3 is made up of 16 amino acids. The CDR3 region is CAISDPTGGYQETQYF. In DNA, the CDR3 is TGTGCCATCAGTGACCCGACAGGGGGATACCAAGAGACCCAGTACTTC.

This clonotype showed up many times. V and J are TRBV12-3 or TRBV12-4 and TRBJ2-5; D is possibly TRBD2 (7 bases). Trimming left V 7 bases short and J 6 bases short, with 15 bases between. The CDR3 is 13 residues long. This chain's CDR3 is CASTDWGGQTQYF. The CDR3 DNA sequence: TGTGCCAGCACCGATTGGGGGGGGCAGACCCAGTACTTC.

The rearrangement links TRBV5-4 to TRBJ1-4; D is ambiguous. Germline V lookup: CDR1 SGHNT, CDR2 YYREEE (reference sequence). The CDR3 sequence is 15 residues long. The germline V and J ends were trimmed by 4 bases and 6 bases, with 16 bases remaining between them. CDR3 DNA sequence: TGTGCCAGCAGCCCACTGTCCGGGGAGGATGAAAAACTGTTTTTT. It is translated as CASSPLSGEDEKLFF. The complete variable domain, with remaining parts taken from reference TRBV5-4 and TRBJ1-4, reads ETGVTQSPTHLIKTRGQQVTLRCSSQSGHNTVSWYQQALGQGPQFIFQYYREEENGRGNFPPRFSGLQFPNYSSELNVNALELDDSALYLCASSPLSGEDEKLFFGSGTQLSVL.

The V and J genes are TRBV15 and TRBJ2-7, with 7 bases aligning to TRBD1. V dropped 1 base and J dropped 13; count of bases not matched to a gene: 7. This CDR3 is built from 12 residues. Per germline, CDR1 LNHNV and CDR2 YYDKDF (reference sequence). CDR3 sequence: CATSRAPGQSYF. In DNA, the CDR3 is TGTGCCACCAGCAGAGCGCCGGGACAGTCCTACTTC. Looking up the rest from reference TRBV15 and TRBJ2-7 gives the full variable domain: DAMVIQNPRYQVTQFGKPVTLSCSQTLNHNVMYWYQQKSSQAPKLLFHYYDKDFNNEADTPDNFQSRRPNTSFCFLDIRSPGLGDTAMYLCATSRAPGQSYFGPGTRLTVT.

This chain connects TRBV18 to TRBJ1-1; a possible D gene is TRBD1 (6 bases). The CDR3 is 15 residues long. V gave up 3 bases and J gave up 1 base, with 12 bases separating them. From germline, CDR1 is KGHSH and CDR2 LQKENI. The CDR3 loop reads CASSPVGQTNTEAFF. DNA for the CDR3: TGTGCCAGCTCACCGGTCGGACAGACGAACACTGAAGCTTTCTTT.

This clonotype was recorded a few times. The rearrangement links TRBV11-2 to TRBJ2-7, with a tentative D call TRBD1 (7 bases). Trimming took off 10 bases at V and 5 bases at J, with 15 bases between the two ends. Germline CDR1 is SGHAT and CDR2 is FQNNGV. The CDR3 is made up of 12 amino acids. The CDR3 loop reads CATQVRGDEQYF. For the CDR3, the DNA is TGTGCCACACAAGTCAGGGGGGACGAGCAGTACTTC.

The chain joins TRBV11-2 to TRBJ1-3; no definite D call. This CDR3 comprises 14 residues. The V end lost 2 bases, the J end lost 5 bases, and 10 bases lay between the germline ends. The germline gives CDR1 SGHAT, CDR2 FQNNGV. The CDR3 DNA sequence: TGTGCCAGCAGCTTAACGAGGATGCGAAACACCATATATTTT. Amino acid sequence: CASSLTRMRNTIYF.

This clonotype was recorded a few times. The chain recombines TRBV29-1 with TRBJ1-2; D unclear. The CDR3 spans 13 residues. In germline, CDR1 is SQVTM, CDR2 ANQGSEA. In DNA form, the CDR3 reads TGCAGTGCTAGAGAGGACGCGGGGTATGGCTACACCTTC. It encodes CSAREDAGYGYTF.